This T cell receptor (beta chain) was profiled in a study of blood T cell repertoires in COVID-19. Study-wide background: Researchers got acute and convalescent COVID-19 samples from the United States, Italy and Spain.

Followed longitudinally, the Seattle patients had been enrolled during active infection. The trim removed 0 bases at V and 2 bases at J, leaving 3 bases unmatched. Germline V lookup: CDR1 SGHRS, CDR2 YFSETQ. The CDR3 loop spans 15 amino acids. As originally analysed: The authors estimated nucleated cell counts from reference gene primer amplification. Profiled with immunoSEQ multiplex PCR; TCRdb holds only in-frame clones, not every one. V, J and clone size reflect that table, while D and trimming were determined from the DNA. This table holds 220,000 or so clones, 75% to 85% found once. The genes are TRBV5-1 and TRBJ2-5; 8 bases map to TRBD1. This sequence was found in a woman older than 75 with COVID-19, enrolled during active disease. The material sequenced was peripheral blood. CDR3 sequence: CASSLAGQGQETQYF. The CDR3 nucleotides are TGCGCCAGCAGCTTGGCCGGACAGGGACAAGAGACCCAGTACTTC. The full variable domain, completed using reference TRBV5-1 and TRBJ2-5, is KAGVTQTPRYLIKTRGQQVTLSCSPISGHRSVSWYQQTPGQGLQFLFEYFSETQRNKGNFPGRFSGRQFSNSRSEMNVSTLELGDSALYLCASSLAGQGQETQYFGPGTRLLVL.